A single TCR beta chain is shown here with its context. What it binds is not known. These data come from a study of response to subunit inactivated influenza vaccine. Overall study findings and caveats: That few new T cells are recruited by each seasonal influenza vaccination was the authors' suggestion.

The CDR3 is 14 amino acids. V was clipped by 1 base and J by 3 bases, with 10 bases between them. Germline V gene lookup returns CDR1 LGHDT and CDR2 YNNKEL (reference sequence). One entry per CDR3 protein results from TCRdb running MiXCR on the RT-PCR reads. This sample yields approximately 530,000 distinct CDR3 sequences, of which roughly 13% are seen a single time; around 14% belongs to the top ten. The clonotype was recovered from a man aged 50 to 60 who received an inactivated influenza vaccine. Sequences were derived from PBMCs from blood, sampled 45 days after vaccination. The chain couples TRBV3-1 to TRBJ2-7; D is uncertain. The CDR3 loop reads CASSQVPTIYEQYF. As DNA, the CDR3 is TGTGCCAGCAGCCAAGTTCCAACCATCTACGAGCAGTACTTC.